This is a list of T cell receptor beta chains from one sample in a study of siplizumab effects on memory and regulatory T cells. Method: immunoSEQ multiplex PCR; TCRdb's copy keeps in-frame clones and lacks some. The data show just under 85,000 clones, around 90% seen once. The sequencing sample was made of Tregs sorted from blood. These receptors came from a human donor in good health. Each CDR3 is given with its conserved first and last residue. D genes are given only for firm matches. Where a row states a size, it is once, few, many or the class of an expanded clone; other rows omit it.

-	-	TRBV21-1	TRBJ1-5	TGTGCCAGCAAGGGGGAATTTAAAGGCAATCAGCCCCAGCATTTT	CASKGEFKGNQPQHF
-	-	TRBV7-2	TRBJ1-2	TGTGCCAGCAGCTTAGGAGGCCCTGCCGGCTACACCTTC	CASSLGGPAGYTF
-	-	TRBV7-9	TRBJ2-2	TGTGCCAGCTCCCCAGAAGTCGCAACCGGGGAGCTGTTTTTT	CASSPEVATGELFF
-	TRBD1	TRBV18	TRBJ2-3	TGTGCCAGCTCAGCCTACTTAGGCCAGGGGGCAGATACGCAGTATTTT	CASSAYLGQGADTQYF
-	TRBD2	TRBV4-2	TRBJ2-1	TGTGCCAGCAGCCAGGCCTCCGGGACTAGCCACTTGGATGAGCAGTTCTTC	CASSQASGTSHLDEQFF
-	-	TRBV2	TRBJ1-6	TGTGCCAGCGAGGACGGCCGCTTTAATTCACCCCTCCACTTT	CASEDGRFNSPLHF
-	TRBD2	TRBV28	TRBJ2-7	TGTGCCAGCAGTTCGGGACTAGCGGGGGGCTCCTACGAGCAGTACTTC	CASSSGLAGGSYEQYF
-	-	TRBV7-7	TRBJ2-7	TGTGCCAGCAGCTTAGGAGTTAACTACGAGCAGTACTTC	CASSLGVNYEQYF
once	-	TRBV5-6	TRBJ1-1	TGTGCCAGCACTCCTCCCGGGACACGATACTACATGAACACTGAAGCTTTCTTT	CASTPPGTRYYMNTEAFF
-	-	TRBV4-1	TRBJ1-1	TGCGCCAGCAGAGGGGGGGAACAGCGTGTTGAAGCTTTCTTT	CASRGGEQRVEAFF
-	TRBD2	TRBV11-2	TRBJ2-3	TGTGCCAGCAGCCCGACGGGACTAGCGGGGGGGCTCTATACGCAGTATTTT	CASSPTGLAGGLYTQYF
-	TRBD2	TRBV18	TRBJ2-5	TGTGCCAGCTCGGCGGGAGTGCAAGAGACCCAGTACTTC	CASSAGVQETQYF
-	-	TRBV19	TRBJ1-1	TGTGCCAGTAGTATTCGGGACACTGAAGCTTTCTTT	CASSIRDTEAFF
-	TRBD1	TRBV9	TRBJ2-2	TGTGCCAGCAGCGAGGGGACAGTCACCTTCACCGGGGAGCTGTTTTTT	CASSEGTVTFTGELFF
-	TRBD2	TRBV7-9	TRBJ2-1	TGTGCCAGCAGCTTAGGGAACGGACTAGCAGGCAATGAGCAGTTCTTC	CASSLGNGLAGNEQFF
-	TRBD2	TRBV19	TRBJ2-5	TGTGCCAGTAGAACTAGCGGGGGGCCCGGGACCCAGTACTTC	CASRTSGGPGTQYF
-	-	TRBV10-3	TRBJ2-7	TGTGCCATCAGTGACTCCACTACCGCCTACGAGCAGTACTTC	CAISDSTTAYEQYF
-	TRBD2	TRBV5-1	TRBJ2-7	TGCGCCAGCAGAATTTCGGCGGGGGTCTCCTACGAGCAGTACTTC	CASRISAGVSYEQYF
-	-	TRBV6-1	TRBJ2-5	TGTGCCAGCAGCCTCGAGAGGCAAGAGACCCAGTACTTC	CASSLERQETQYF
-	-	TRBV18	TRBJ1-2	TGTGCCAGCTCACTAGAGCTTCGACGGTCTAGGGGCTACACCTTC	CASSLELRRSRGYTF
-	-	TRBV7-9	TRBJ2-7	TGTGCCAGCAGCTTCCGCTCAGGGTCCTTCGAGCAGTACTTC	CASSFRSGSFEQYF
-	-	TRBV5-1	TRBJ2-7	TGCGCCAGCAGCTTGGACGCTAGCAGCCGCGAGCAGTACTTC	CASSLDASSREQYF
-	-	TRBV10-1	TRBJ2-7	TGCGCCAGCAGTGAAGCCCACGAGCAGTACTTC	CASSEAHEQYF
-	-	TRBV11-2	TRBJ1-2	TGTGCCAGCAGCCCGGACCGCGCCGGCTACACCTTC	CASSPDRAGYTF
-	-	TRBV6-5	TRBJ1-2	TGTGCCAGCATTGGGTTTAACTATGGCTACACCTTC	CASIGFNYGYTF
-	TRBD2	TRBV30	TRBJ2-7	TGTGCCTGGAGTGTAAGGCGGGGGGAGCAGTACTTC	CAWSVRRGEQYF
-	-	TRBV5-4	TRBJ2-3	TGTGCCAGCAGCTATTTTGATACGCAGTATTTT	CASSYFDTQYF
-	-	TRBV4-1	TRBJ2-1	TGCGCCAGCAGCCAAGATGAGGGGGGGAACAATGAGCAGTTCTTC	CASSQDEGGNNEQFF
-	-	TRBV28	TRBJ1-1	TGTGCCAGCAGTCGACGGGAGCAGCCGGGGGCTTTCTTT	CASSRREQPGAFF